The 17 T cell receptor beta chains below come from one sample, sequenced in a study of blood T cells in healthy people across ages. A sample-barcoded 5' primer and a J-beta primer mix were used in a second PCR of roughly 7 to 11 cycles. TCRdb redid the calling of the 5' RACE reads with MiXCR, one entry per CDR3 protein. The table lists under 1 million distinct CDR3 sequences, 40% to 50% of them singletons. The sample consisted of blood. The receptors stem from a man aged 55 to 69 in good health.

The chain has TRBV12-3 or TRBV12-4 and TRBJ1-2; possibly TRBD1 for D (5 bases). The CDR3 extends over 14 amino acids. Trimming took 5 bases from V and 8 from J, leaving 18 bases between them. The CDR3 protein is CASSVGARLQGYTF. The CDR3 DNA is TGTGCCAGCAGTGTCGGGGCACGTCTTCAAGGCTACACCTTC.

The chain couples TRBV3-1 to TRBJ1-2; 10 bases agree with TRBD1. Unmatched junction bases numbered 5, after V lost 1 base and J lost 3 bases. The length of the CDR3 is 16 residues. Germline V gene lookup returns CDR1 LGHDT and CDR2 YNNKEL (reference sequence). CDR3 nucleotide sequence: TGTGCCAGCAGCCAAGGACAGGGGGCCCTCTACTATGGCTACACCTTC. This translates into CASSQGQGALYYGYTF.

A few counts support this clonotype. J is TRBJ2-5 and V is TRBV18, with no clear D. The CDR3 has 13 residues. Trimming took 0 bases from V and 4 from J, leaving 6 bases between them. Germline V CDR1 and CDR2: KGHSH, LQKENI. Here the CDR3 reads CASSPPVVETQYF. In DNA, the CDR3 is TGTGCCAGCTCACCACCTGTCGTAGAGACCCAGTACTTC.

A few counts support this clonotype. The chain uses TRBV9 and TRBJ2-2; 8 positions agree with TRBD2. CDR3 size: 15 residues. V trimming: 0 bases; J trimming: 3 bases; junction bases outside the gene matches: 1. CDR1 is SGDLS and CDR2 is YYNGEE in the germline V gene. Here the CDR3 reads CASSVVGGDTGELFF. The CDR3 DNA reads TGTGCCAGCAGCGTAGTCGGGGGGGACACCGGGGAGCTGTTTTTT.

In its sample, this clonotype was seen once. This chain links TRBV10-1 with TRBJ2-7; D is ambiguous. This CDR3 contains 15 residues. Germline V CDR1 and CDR2: WNHNN, SYGVQD (reference sequence). V gave up 2 bases and J gave up 6 bases, with 17 bases separating them. The DNA of the CDR3 is TGCGCCAGCAGTGAGCGAAGGGCGGCTGGAGCCGAGCAGTACTTC. Protein product: CASSERRAAGAEQYF.

V is TRBV5-1 and J is TRBJ1-4; 7 bases align to TRBD1. The germline gives CDR1 SGHRS, CDR2 YFSETQ. J gave up 8 bases and V 2 bases, and 6 bases lay outside the gene matches. The CDR3 consists of 14 residues. The CDR3 reads CASSFAGGEEKLFF. CDR3 in DNA: TGCGCCAGCAGCTTTGCAGGGGGGGAGGAAAAACTGTTTTTT.

This clonotype was counted a few times. The chain has TRBV20-1 and TRBJ1-2; the D gene is possibly TRBD1 (5 bases). Trimming stripped 6 bases from V and 5 bases from J, with 19 bases between. Germline V gene lookup returns CDR1 DFQATT and CDR2 SNEGSKA (reference sequence). The CDR3 is made up of 14 amino acids. The CDR3 DNA is TGCAGTGCAACAGCCGGGACGGCGGGGTATGGCTACACCTTC. Translating it yields CSATAGTAGYGYTF.

The chain carries TRBV12-3 or TRBV12-4 and TRBJ1-2; D is undetermined. With 11 bases removed from V and 5 bases from J, the gap between germline ends came to 6 bases. The CDR3 loop spans 9 amino acids. The DNA for the CDR3 is TGTGCCTGCGCTTATGGCTACACCTTC. The encoded protein is CACAYGYTF.

CDR3 amino acids: CASIPGPDSAQHF. The CDR3 bases are TGTGCCAGCATTCCAGGGCCGGACTCAGCCCAGCATTTT. This chain uses TRBV6-1 with TRBJ1-5; possible D gene TRBD1, 5 bases. This CDR3 spans 13 amino acids. Germline V gives CDR1 MNHNS, CDR2 SASEGT. V lost 7 bases and J lost 11, with 18 bases in between.

The rearrangement uses TRBV9 and TRBJ2-1; D uncertain. This CDR3 contains 14 residues. Germline CDR1 and CDR2: SGDLS and YYNGEE. The ends were cut back, 0 bases at V and 3 bases at J, with 7 bases in the middle. The CDR3 spells CASSVGVDYNEQFF. The CDR3, as DNA: TGTGCCAGCAGCGTAGGGGTGGACTACAATGAGCAGTTCTTC.

The chain joins TRBV6-5 to TRBJ2-1; TRBD2 is a possible D gene (5 bases). Trimming removed 2 bases from V and 5 bases from J, with 16 bases in between. CDR1 MNHEY and CDR2 SVGAGI come from the germline V gene. This CDR3 has 16 amino acids. This CDR3 is CASSYRTSSWDNEQFF. DNA for the CDR3: TGTGCCAGCAGTTACCGAACTAGTTCTTGGGACAATGAGCAGTTCTTC.

A few counts support this clonotype. The V and J genes are TRBV7-9 and TRBJ1-2; D call uncertain. V dropped 5 bases and J dropped 4 bases, with 20 bases sitting between them. CDR3 length: 16 amino acids. CDR1 SEHNR and CDR2 FQNEAQ come from the germline V gene (reference sequence). Here the CDR3 reads CASSHPDGRASYGYTF. Here the CDR3 DNA reads TGTGCCAGCAGCCACCCGGATGGGAGGGCAAGCTATGGCTACACCTTC.

This rearrangement joins TRBV6-1 to TRBJ1-1; no clear D. Germline CDR1 reads MNHNS; CDR2 reads SASEGT. With 7 bases removed from V and 3 bases from J, the gap between germline ends came to 12 bases. The CDR3 is made up of 13 amino acids. The CDR3 here is CASTRTPDTEAFF. CDR3 in DNA: TGTGCCAGCACCCGGACGCCAGACACTGAAGCTTTCTTT.

A note on this clonotype: It may be a read error: a sequence one base away is much more abundant. The chain is built from TRBV5-1 and TRBJ2-3; 7 nucleotides line up with TRBD2. Looked up from germline, CDR1 is SGHRS and CDR2 is YFSETQ. The CDR3 has 15 residues. V was pared by 1 base and J by 2 bases, with 4 bases of the junction left unmatched. The DNA for the CDR3 is TGCGCCAGCAGCTTGCCCGGGACTAACACAGATACGCAGTATTTT. Translated, it gives CASSLPGTNTDTQYF.

The rearrangement joins TRBV24-1 to TRBJ2-4; D ambiguous. With 3 bases removed from V and 13 bases from J, the gap between germline ends came to 24 bases. This CDR3 contains 16 residues. Germline assignment: CDR1 KGHDR and CDR2 SFDVKD. This CDR3 reads CATSDNEEGIENEQYF. The CDR3 DNA is TGTGCCACCAGTGATAATGAAGAAGGGATCGAAAATGAGCAGTACTTC.

This clonotype was seen a handful of times. CDR3 sequence (DNA): TGCAGTGCTGCTCCAGCGGGGGCGGGCAGCACAGATACGCAGTATTTT. Translated, it gives CSAAPAGAGSTDTQYF. The chain joins TRBV20-1 to TRBJ2-3, with 8 bases fitting TRBD2. Germline V gene sequence: CDR1 DFQATT, CDR2 SNEGSKA (reference sequence). The CDR3 length is 16 residues. Unmatched junction bases numbered 10, after V lost 5 bases and J lost 0 bases.

The chain recombines TRBV18 with TRBJ2-3; 15 nucleotides agree with TRBD2. There are 17 residues in the CDR3. Germline CDR1 KGHSH, CDR2 LQKENI. With 1 base clipped from V and 8 bases from J, the junction kept 7 bases outside the gene matches. CDR3 residues: CASSPLRTSGGAGTQYF. The CDR3 nucleotides are TGTGCCAGCTCACCACTGAGGACTAGCGGGGGGGCCGGTACGCAGTATTTT.